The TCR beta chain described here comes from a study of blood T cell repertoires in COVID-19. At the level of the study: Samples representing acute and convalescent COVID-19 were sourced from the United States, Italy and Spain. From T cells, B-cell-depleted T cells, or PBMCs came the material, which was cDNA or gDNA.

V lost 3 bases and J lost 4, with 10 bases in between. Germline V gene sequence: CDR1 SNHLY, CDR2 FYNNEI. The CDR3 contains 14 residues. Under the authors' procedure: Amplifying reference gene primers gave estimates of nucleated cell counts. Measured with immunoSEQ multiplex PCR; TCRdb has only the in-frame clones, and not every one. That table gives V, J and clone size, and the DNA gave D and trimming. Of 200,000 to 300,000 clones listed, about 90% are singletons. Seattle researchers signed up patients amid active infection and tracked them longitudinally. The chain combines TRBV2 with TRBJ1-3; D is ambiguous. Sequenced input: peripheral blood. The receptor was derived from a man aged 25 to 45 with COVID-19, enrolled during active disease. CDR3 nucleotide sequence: TGTGCCAGCAGTGAGCGGAGGAGGGGAAACACCATATATTTT. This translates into CASSERRRGNTIYF.